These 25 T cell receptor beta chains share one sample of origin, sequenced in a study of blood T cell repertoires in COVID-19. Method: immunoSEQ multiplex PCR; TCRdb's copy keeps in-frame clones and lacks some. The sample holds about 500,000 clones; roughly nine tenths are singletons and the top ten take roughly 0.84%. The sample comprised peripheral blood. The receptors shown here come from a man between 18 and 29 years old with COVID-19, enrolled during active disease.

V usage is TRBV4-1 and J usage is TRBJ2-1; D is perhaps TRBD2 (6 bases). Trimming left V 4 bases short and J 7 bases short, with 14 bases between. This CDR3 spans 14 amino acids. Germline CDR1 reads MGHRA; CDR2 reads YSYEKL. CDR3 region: CASSPSGAKNEQFF. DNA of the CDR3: TGCGCCAGCAGCCCGTCGGGAGCGAAGAATGAGCAGTTCTTC.

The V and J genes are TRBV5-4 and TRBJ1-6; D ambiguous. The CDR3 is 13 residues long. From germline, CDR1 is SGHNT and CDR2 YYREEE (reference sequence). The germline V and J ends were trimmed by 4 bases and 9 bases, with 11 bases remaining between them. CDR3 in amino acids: CASSPRQGSPLHF. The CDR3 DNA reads TGTGCCAGCAGCCCGCGACAAGGTTCACCCCTCCACTTT.

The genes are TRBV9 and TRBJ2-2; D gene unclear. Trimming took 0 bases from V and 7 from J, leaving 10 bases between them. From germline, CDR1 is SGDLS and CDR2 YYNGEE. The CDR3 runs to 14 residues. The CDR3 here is CASSVGPQVGELFF. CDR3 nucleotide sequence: TGTGCCAGCAGCGTAGGACCTCAGGTCGGGGAGCTGTTTTTT.

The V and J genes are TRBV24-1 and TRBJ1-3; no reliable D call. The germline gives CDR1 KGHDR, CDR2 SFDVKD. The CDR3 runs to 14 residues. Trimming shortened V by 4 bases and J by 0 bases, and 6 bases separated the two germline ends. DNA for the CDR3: TGTGCCACCAGTGACAACAACTCTGGAAACACCATATATTTT. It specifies CATSDNNSGNTIYF.

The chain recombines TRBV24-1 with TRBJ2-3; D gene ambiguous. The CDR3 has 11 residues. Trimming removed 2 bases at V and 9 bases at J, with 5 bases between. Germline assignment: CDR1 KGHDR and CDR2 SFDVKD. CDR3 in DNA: TGTGCCACCAGTGATTCCTACACGCAGTATTTT. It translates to CATSDSYTQYF.

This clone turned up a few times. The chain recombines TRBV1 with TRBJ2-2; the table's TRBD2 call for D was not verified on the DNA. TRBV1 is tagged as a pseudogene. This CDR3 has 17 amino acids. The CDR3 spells CTSSQDLAGETTGELFF. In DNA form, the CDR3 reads TGCACCAGCAGCCAAGACCTAGCGGGGGAGACCACCGGGGAGCTGTTTTTT.

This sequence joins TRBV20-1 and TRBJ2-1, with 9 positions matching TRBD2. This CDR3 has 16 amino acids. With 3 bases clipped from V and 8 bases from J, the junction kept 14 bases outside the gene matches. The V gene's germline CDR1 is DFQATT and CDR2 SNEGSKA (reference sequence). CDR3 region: CSASHLAGSLTHEQFF. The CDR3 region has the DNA TGCAGTGCTAGTCACCTAGCGGGGAGCTTAACACATGAGCAGTTCTTC.

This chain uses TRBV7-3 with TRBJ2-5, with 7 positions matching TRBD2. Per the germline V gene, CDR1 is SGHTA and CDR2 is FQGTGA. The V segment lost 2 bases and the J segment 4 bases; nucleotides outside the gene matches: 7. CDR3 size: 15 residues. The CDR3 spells CASSLVGRGGETQYF. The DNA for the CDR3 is TGTGCCAGCAGCTTAGTGGGGAGGGGAGGAGAGACCCAGTACTTC.

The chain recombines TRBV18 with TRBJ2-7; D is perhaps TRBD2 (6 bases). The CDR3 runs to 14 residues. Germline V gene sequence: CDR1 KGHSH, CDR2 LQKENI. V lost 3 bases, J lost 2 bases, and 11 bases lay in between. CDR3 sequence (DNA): TGTGCCAGCTCACCGTCCGGCGGGACCTACGAGCAGTACTTC. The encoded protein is CASSPSGGTYEQYF.

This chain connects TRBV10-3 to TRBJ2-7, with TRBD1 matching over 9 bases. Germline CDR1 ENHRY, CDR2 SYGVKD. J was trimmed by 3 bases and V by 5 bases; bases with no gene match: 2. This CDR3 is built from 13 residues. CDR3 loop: CAISWDRVYEQYF. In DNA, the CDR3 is TGTGCCATCAGTTGGGACAGGGTCTACGAGCAGTACTTC.

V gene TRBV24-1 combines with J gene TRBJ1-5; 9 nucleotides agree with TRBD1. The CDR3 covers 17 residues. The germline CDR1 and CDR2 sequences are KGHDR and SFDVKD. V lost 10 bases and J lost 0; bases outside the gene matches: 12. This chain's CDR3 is CATDRGELAYSNQPQHF. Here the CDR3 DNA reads TGTGCCACGGACAGGGGCGAACTAGCTTATAGCAATCAGCCCCAGCATTTT.

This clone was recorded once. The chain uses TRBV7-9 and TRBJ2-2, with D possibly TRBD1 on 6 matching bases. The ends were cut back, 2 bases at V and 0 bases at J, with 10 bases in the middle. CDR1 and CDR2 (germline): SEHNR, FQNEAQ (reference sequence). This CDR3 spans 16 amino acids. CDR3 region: CASSLFAGANTGELFF. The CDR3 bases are TGTGCCAGCAGCTTATTCGCAGGGGCGAACACCGGGGAGCTGTTTTTT.

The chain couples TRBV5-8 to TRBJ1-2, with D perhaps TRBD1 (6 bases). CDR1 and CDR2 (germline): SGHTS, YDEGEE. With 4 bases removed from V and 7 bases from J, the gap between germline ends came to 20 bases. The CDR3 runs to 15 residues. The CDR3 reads CASSPGQRSTLGYTF. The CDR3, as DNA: TGTGCCAGCAGCCCAGGACAGCGTTCGACCCTTGGCTACACCTTC.

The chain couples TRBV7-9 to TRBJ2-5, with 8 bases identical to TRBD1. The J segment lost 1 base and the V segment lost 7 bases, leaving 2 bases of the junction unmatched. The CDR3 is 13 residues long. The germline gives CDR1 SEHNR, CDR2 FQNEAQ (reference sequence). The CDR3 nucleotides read TGTGCCAGCAACGACAGGGGCCAAGAGACCCAGTACTTC. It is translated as CASNDRGQETQYF. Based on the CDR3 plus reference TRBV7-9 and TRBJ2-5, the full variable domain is DTGVSQNPRHKITKRGQNVTFRCDPISEHNRLYWYRQTLGQGPEFLTYFQNEAQLEKSRLLSDRFSAERPKGSFSTLEIQRTEQGDSAMYLCASNDRGQETQYFGPGTRLLVL.

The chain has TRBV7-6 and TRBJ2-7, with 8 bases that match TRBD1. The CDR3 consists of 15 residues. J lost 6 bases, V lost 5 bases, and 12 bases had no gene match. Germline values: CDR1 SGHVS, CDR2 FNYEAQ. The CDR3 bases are TGTGCCAGCAGCCACCGGACAGGGTCGATTTTCGAGCAGTACTTC. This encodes CASSHRTGSIFEQYF.

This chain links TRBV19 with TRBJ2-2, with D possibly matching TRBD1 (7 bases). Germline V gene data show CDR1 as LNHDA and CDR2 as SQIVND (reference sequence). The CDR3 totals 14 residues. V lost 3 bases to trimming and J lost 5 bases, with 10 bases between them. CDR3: CASSIRGETGELFF. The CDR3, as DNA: TGTGCCAGTAGTATCAGGGGGGAAACCGGGGAGCTGTTTTTT.

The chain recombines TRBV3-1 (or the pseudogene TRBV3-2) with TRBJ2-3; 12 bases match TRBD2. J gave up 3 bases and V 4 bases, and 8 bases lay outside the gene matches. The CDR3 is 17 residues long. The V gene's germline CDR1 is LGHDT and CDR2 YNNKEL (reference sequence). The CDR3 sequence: CASSRLAGVGQTDTQYF. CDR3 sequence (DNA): TGTGCCAGCAGCCGACTAGCGGGAGTGGGGCAAACAGATACGCAGTATTTT.

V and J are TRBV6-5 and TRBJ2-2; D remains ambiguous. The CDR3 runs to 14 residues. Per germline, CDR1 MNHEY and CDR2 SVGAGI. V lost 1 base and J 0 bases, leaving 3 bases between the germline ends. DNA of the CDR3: TGTGCCAGCAGTTACTTCGCGAACACCGGGGAGCTGTTTTTT. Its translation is CASSYFANTGELFF.

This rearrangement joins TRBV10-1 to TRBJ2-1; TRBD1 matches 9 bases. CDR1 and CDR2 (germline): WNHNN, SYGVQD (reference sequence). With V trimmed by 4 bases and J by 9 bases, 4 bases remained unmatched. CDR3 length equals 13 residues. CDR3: CASSGQGDSEQFF. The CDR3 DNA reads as TGCGCCAGCAGTGGACAGGGGGATAGTGAGCAGTTCTTC.

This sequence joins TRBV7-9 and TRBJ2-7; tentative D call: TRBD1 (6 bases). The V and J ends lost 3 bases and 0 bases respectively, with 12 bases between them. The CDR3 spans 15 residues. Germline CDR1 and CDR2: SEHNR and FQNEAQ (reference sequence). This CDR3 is CASSFGQGSSYEQYF. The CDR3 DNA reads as TGTGCCAGCAGCTTTGGGCAGGGGAGCTCCTACGAGCAGTACTTC. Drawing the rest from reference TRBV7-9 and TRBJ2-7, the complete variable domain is DTGVSQNPRHKITKRGQNVTFRCDPISEHNRLYWYRQTLGQGPEFLTYFQNEAQLEKSRLLSDRFSAERPKGSFSTLEIQRTEQGDSAMYLCASSFGQGSSYEQYFGPGTRLTVT.

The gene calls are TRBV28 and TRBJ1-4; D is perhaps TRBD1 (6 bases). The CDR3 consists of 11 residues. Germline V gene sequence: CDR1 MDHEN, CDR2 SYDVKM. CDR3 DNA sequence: TGTGCAAGCGGTCAGGGGGAAAAACTGTTTTTT. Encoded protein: CASGQGEKLFF.

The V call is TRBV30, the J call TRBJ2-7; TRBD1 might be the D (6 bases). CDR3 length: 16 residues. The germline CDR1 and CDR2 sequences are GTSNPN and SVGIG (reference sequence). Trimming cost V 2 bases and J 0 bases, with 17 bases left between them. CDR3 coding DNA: TGTGCCTGGAGTTTACATGGGGGCTCCAACTCCTACGAGCAGTACTTC. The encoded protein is CAWSLHGGSNSYEQYF.

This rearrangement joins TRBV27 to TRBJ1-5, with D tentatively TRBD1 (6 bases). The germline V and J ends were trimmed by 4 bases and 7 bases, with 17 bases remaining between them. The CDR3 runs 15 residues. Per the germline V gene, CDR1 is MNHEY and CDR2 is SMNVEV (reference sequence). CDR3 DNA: TGTGCCAGCAGTTCTCTCCTACAGGGCGGGCAGCCCCAGCATTTT. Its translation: CASSSLLQGGQPQHF.

DNA for the CDR3: TGTGCCAGCAGCTACGGACAGGGTGGGAACACTGAAGCTTTCTTT. Amino acids: CASSYGQGGNTEAFF. The V call is TRBV7-3, the J call TRBJ1-1; 8 bases match TRBD1. V was clipped by 4 bases and J by 1 base; unmatched bases: 5. Germline V CDR1 and CDR2: SGHTA, FQGTGA. The CDR3 is made up of 15 amino acids.

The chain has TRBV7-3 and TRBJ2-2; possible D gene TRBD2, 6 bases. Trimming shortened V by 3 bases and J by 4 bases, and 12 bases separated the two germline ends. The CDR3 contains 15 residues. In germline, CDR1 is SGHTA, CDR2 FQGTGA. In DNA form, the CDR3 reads TGTGCCAGCAGCTTCGGGAGTCCTCCCACCGGGGAGCTGTTTTTT. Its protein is CASSFGSPPTGELFF.